This TCR beta chain came from a study of T cell repertoires in cytomegalovirus infection. V lost 1 base, J lost 1 base, and 8 bases stayed unmatched. Germline V gives CDR1 SGHDT, CDR2 YYEEEE. The CDR3 covers 17 residues. TCRdb reanalysed the reads using MiXCR and keeps one entry per CDR3 protein. The sample has roughly 320,000 distinct CDR3 sequences, 8% to 10% seen once. This clonotype was detected ten times or more. The rearrangement joins TRBV5-6 to TRBJ2-5, with 9 bases identical to TRBD1. Sequencing was performed on PBMCs. This clonotype originated in a human donor in good health (CMV status not recorded). Some clones in this sample may be carry-over from other donors' samples. CDR3 sequence: CASSLSPTDRGQETQYF. The CDR3 bases are TGTGCCAGCAGCTTGTCCCCCACGGACAGGGGCCAAGAGACCCAGTACTTC.